Listed below are T cell receptor beta chains from one sample, sequenced in a study of vaccination effects on CD4 cells after COVID-19. These TCRs' antigens remain unknown. TCRdb's copy holds only in-frame clones and misses some; the assay was immunoSEQ multiplex PCR. The sample shows tens of thousands of clones, 55% to 75% of them seen only once. The source was CD4+ T cells from PBMCs cultured with HCoV-NL63 spike peptides, collected after COVID-19 vaccination. These receptors were collected from a human donor who received a COVID-19 vaccine. Both conserved end residues are part of each CDR3. The D gene is left open where the match is weak. Only some rows state a clone size, as once, few, many or a class for expanded clones.

CDR3nt,CDR3aa,abundance,d_gene,j_gene,v_gene,len
TGTGCCACCAGAACCCGGGACGGAATGAACACTGAAGCTTTCTTT,CATRTRDGMNTEAFF,NA,NA,TRBJ1-1,TRBV15,15
TGTGCCAGCAGTGAAGGGGTGGCTGGAAACACCATATATTTT,CASSEGVAGNTIYF,NA,NA,TRBJ1-3,TRBV2,14
TGTGCCAGCAGCCTGCGGAGGTTGACTACTTGGACTGTCAATTCACCCCTCCACTTT,CASSLRRLTTWTVNSPLHF,few,NA,TRBJ1-6,TRBV7-6,19
TGTGCCAGCAGCTTGGCCCGCTTGAACACTGAAGCTTTCTTT,CASSLARLNTEAFF,NA,NA,TRBJ1-1,TRBV5-6,14
TGCGCCAGCACCGGCCCAGGGGGCTCTGGGGCCAACGTCCTGACTTTC,CASTGPGGSGANVLTF,NA,TRBD1,TRBJ2-6,TRBV5-1,16
TGTGCCAGCAGCCAAGGGTTTCAGACCCAGTACTTC,CASSQGFQTQYF,NA,NA,TRBJ2-5,TRBV14,12
TGTGCCAGCAGCCGCGTTTCCACCATATATTTT,CASSRVSTIYF,NA,NA,TRBJ1-3,TRBV12-3/TRBV12-4,11
TGCGCCAGCAGCCAAAATACAGGAGTTAACTATGGCTACACCTTC,CASSQNTGVNYGYTF,NA,NA,TRBJ1-2,TRBV4-1,15
TGTGCCAGCAGCTTAAGGGGACTCGGCAAGCAGTACTTC,CASSLRGLGKQYF,NA,NA,TRBJ2-7,TRBV11-2,13
TGCGCCAGCAGCTTCAGGGTGGGGGCAACTAATGAAAAACTGTTTTTT,CASSFRVGATNEKLFF,NA,NA,TRBJ1-4,TRBV5-1,16
TGTGCCAGCAGCTACGAACAGGGCGCCGGGGAGCTGTTTTTT,CASSYEQGAGELFF,once,NA,TRBJ2-2,TRBV11-3,14
TGTGCCACCGAGGCGGACAGCACAGATACGCAGTATTTT,CATEADSTDTQYF,NA,NA,TRBJ2-3,TRBV24-1,13
TGTGCCAGCAGCCAAGTGGACAGGGGCTACGAGCAGTACTTC,CASSQVDRGYEQYF,once,TRBD1,TRBJ2-7,TRBV3-1/TRBV3-2,14
TGCAGCGTTGACCCCCAGAACACCGGGGAGCTGTTTTTT,CSVDPQNTGELFF,once,NA,TRBJ2-2,TRBV29-1,13
TGTGCCAGCAGTGAATTCCCCGGGACAGTCGGAGGCTACACCTTC,CASSEFPGTVGGYTF,NA,TRBD1,TRBJ1-2,TRBV6-4,15
TGTGCCAGCTCACCCACCCAATCCGGCTACTCTGGAAACACCATATATTTT,CASSPTQSGYSGNTIYF,NA,NA,TRBJ1-3,TRBV18,17
TGTGCCGGTAGACAGTCCTCCTCTGGAAACACCATATATTTT,CAGRQSSSGNTIYF,NA,NA,TRBJ1-3,TRBV7-9,14
TGCGCCAGCAGCTTGGTGGCGGCAGATACGCAGTATTTT,CASSLVAADTQYF,NA,NA,TRBJ2-3,TRBV5-1,13
TGCAGCGTTGAAATTGCCCCAGGGTTCTTC,CSVEIAPGFF,NA,NA,TRBJ2-1,TRBV29-1,10
TGTGCCAGCAGCCAAGCATGGTTAGGCCAGGGGACCCAGTACTTC,CASSQAWLGQGTQYF,few,NA,TRBJ2-5,TRBV14,15
TGTGCCAGCAGCCTCACAGGATCCGAGAATGAAAAACTGTTTTTT,CASSLTGSENEKLFF,NA,NA,TRBJ1-4,TRBV7-9,15
TGTGCCAGCACCGGGGGGCACGATCAGCCCCAGCATTTT,CASTGGHDQPQHF,NA,NA,TRBJ1-5,TRBV12-3/TRBV12-4,13
TGTGCCATCAGTGGAGAGTTGAACACTGAAGCTTTCTTT,CAISGELNTEAFF,once,NA,TRBJ1-1,TRBV10-3,13
TGTGCCAGCAGTTACTCGATAATCCGGGGCGGCTATGGCTACACCTTC,CASSYSIIRGGYGYTF,NA,NA,TRBJ1-2,TRBV6-5,16